These 10 T cell receptor beta chains originate from one sample sequenced in a study of OX40 agonist ivuxolimab in advanced cancers. Sequencing used immunoSEQ multiplex PCR; TCRdb keeps in-frame clones, though not all of them. The repertoire holds around 110,000 clones, with about 93% as singletons. This material consisted of CD4+ or CD8+ T cells sorted from blood, taken in a trial of the OX40 agonist ivuxolimab. These TCRs come from an adult with an advanced solid tumor such as melanoma, head and neck, liver or kidney cancer.

This chain links TRBV18 with TRBJ2-3; 8 nucleotides align to TRBD1. The CDR3 spans 14 residues. Looked up from germline, CDR1 is KGHSH and CDR2 is LQKENI. The ends lost 2 bases at V and 4 bases at J; junction bases unmatched: 2. CDR3: CASSPGRGPDTQYF. In DNA, the CDR3 is TGTGCCAGCTCACCAGGCAGGGGGCCAGATACGCAGTATTTT.

The genes are TRBV5-4 and TRBJ2-2, with 11 bases lining up with TRBD1. The junction had 6 bases not matched to a gene; V was cut back by 9 bases and J by 5 bases. Germline CDR1 is SGHNT and CDR2 is YYREEE (reference sequence). This CDR3 region has 14 residues. CDR3 residues: CATRDRGKTGELFF. The CDR3 nucleotides are TGTGCCACTCGGGACAGGGGGAAAACCGGGGAGCTGTTTTTT.

The chain links TRBV27 to TRBJ1-4, with D perhaps matching TRBD1 (5 bases). Germline V gene data show CDR1 as MNHEY and CDR2 as SMNVEV (reference sequence). V lost 7 bases and J 5 bases, leaving 11 bases between the germline ends. The CDR3 is 13 residues long. The CDR3 sequence: CASNFSGNEKLFF. The CDR3 nucleotides read TGTGCCAGCAATTTTTCAGGGAATGAAAAACTGTTTTTT.

The count of this clone is one. The CDR3 DNA follows: TGTGCCAGCAGACCTAGCGGGAGTGGCGGGGAGCTGTTTTTT. Residues: CASRPSGSGGELFF. This chain connects TRBV11-2 to TRBJ2-2, with TRBD2 identical over 10 bases. The CDR3 is made up of 14 amino acids. V lost 6 bases, J lost 7 bases, and 5 bases stayed unmatched. Germline V gives CDR1 SGHAT, CDR2 FQNNGV.

DNA for the CDR3: TGCGCCAGCAGCGGAAGTCAGGGGCTGGTGGGGGCCAACGTCCTGACTTTC. Residues: CASSGSQGLVGANVLTF. The rearrangement uses TRBV5-1 and TRBJ2-6; possibly TRBD1 for D (6 bases). Germline CDR1 reads SGHRS; CDR2 reads YFSETQ. Deletions cut 4 bases from V and 4 bases from J, with 18 bases between. CDR3 length: 17 amino acids.

CDR3 loop: CASSVGGQEETQYF. For the CDR3, the DNA is TGTGCCAGCAGCGTAGGTGGCCAGGAAGAGACCCAGTACTTC. This chain links TRBV9 with TRBJ2-5; D is uncertain. CDR1 and CDR2 from the germline V gene are SGDLS and YYNGEE. V lost 0 bases and J 3 bases, leaving 9 bases between the germline ends. The CDR3 loop spans 14 amino acids. The full variable domain, completed using reference TRBV9 and TRBJ2-5, is DSGVTQTPKHLITATGQRVTLRCSPRSGDLSVYWYQQSLDQGLQFLIQYYNGEERAKGNILERFSAQQFPDLHSELNLSSLELGDSALYFCASSVGGQEETQYFGPGTRLLVL.

V and J are TRBV7-2 and TRBJ2-1; 11 bases align to TRBD2. The CDR3 has 17 residues. Germline V gene lookup returns CDR1 SGHTA and CDR2 FQGNSA. Trimming took 5 bases from V and 4 from J; bases not matched to a gene: 10. CDR3 residues: CASSQHPGTSGYNEQFF. The CDR3 DNA is TGTGCCAGCAGCCAGCATCCCGGGACTAGCGGATACAATGAGCAGTTCTTC.

The chain carries TRBV6-4 and TRBJ1-6, with D perhaps TRBD1 (5 bases). This CDR3 has 13 residues. The V and J ends lost 3 bases and 7 bases respectively, with 7 bases between them. CDR1 and CDR2 from the germline V gene are MRHNA and SNTAGT. The CDR3 coding sequence is TGTGCCAGCAGTGAACGGGGGAATTCACCCCTCCACTTT. Protein sequence: CASSERGNSPLHF.

The chain employs TRBV19 and TRBJ1-1, with 7 nucleotides matching TRBD1. The CDR3 sequence is 14 residues long. V was clipped by 5 bases and J by 0 bases; unmatched bases: 3. CDR1 is LNHDA, CDR2 SQIVND, per germline (reference sequence). CDR3 nucleotide sequence: TGTGCCAGTAGTCTCAGGGGGATGAACACTGAAGCTTTCTTT. Its protein is CASSLRGMNTEAFF.

This chain uses TRBV15 with TRBJ2-7; no clear D. Germline V gene data show CDR1 as LNHNV and CDR2 as YYDKDF (reference sequence). V lost 0 bases to trimming and J lost 5 bases, with 8 bases between them. This CDR3 contains 13 residues. Written as DNA, the CDR3 is TGTGCCACCAGCAGAGATCTTGGCGACGAGCAGTACTTC. Its translation is CATSRDLGDEQYF.